This TCR beta chain came from a study of control samples from healthy donors and cancer patients. Deletions cut 3 bases from V and 0 bases from J, with 12 bases between. CDR3 length equals 15 residues. CDR1 DFQATT and CDR2 SNEGSKA come from the germline V gene (reference sequence). Here immunoSEQ multiplex PCR was the method, and the copy in TCRdb shows in-frame clones only, minus some. The profile shows about 120,000 clones, roughly nine tenths of them singletons. Sequenced: PBMCs. The V call is TRBV20-1, the J call TRBJ2-1; D is uncertain. The clonotype comes from a woman in her forties or fifties with colorectal cancer. The CDR3 DNA reads TGCAGTGCTAGTCAGGCCTTCTACTCCTACAATGAGCAGTTCTTC. The encoded protein is CSASQAFYSYNEQFF.